This paragraph reports one T cell receptor beta chain. The specificity of this receptor is unknown. Base qualities are missing; no much larger clone stands one base away. Receptor libraries were prepared by the immunoSEQ multiplex PCR assay. In the source study's methods: Across the sorted blood, dermal and epidermal CD8+ T cell populations, TCR V beta family usage frequencies were compared. TCRdb mirrors the immuneACCESS table, restricted to in-frame sequences. Some clones are absent from its copies; in checked studies, under half trace to an unresolved V gene, and the reason for the others is unknown. D and trimming come from the DNA, and the V and J calls and clone size come from that table. Present in this sample are approximately 310 clones, around 78% of which were seen just once. Together, the top ten hold approximately 42% of the sample. These data are taken from a study of CD49a tissue-resident CD8 T cells in human skin (dated by TCRdb to about 2017). Looking at the study overall: The study looked at subsets of tissue-resident memory CD8+ T cells in human skin, with the subsets defined by expression of CD49a, CD69 and CD103.

For about 5 healthy donors, CD8+ T cells were sorted from blood, dermis and epidermis, and the TCR beta CDR3 regions of these cells were analysed. All TCR-sequenced donors were healthy individuals, and each provided both blood and skin samples. CD8+ T cell populations were isolated by sorting before TCR beta sequencing. Sequencing was carried out using CLA- CD8+ effector memory T cells sorted from blood. The source of this sequence is a human donor in good health.

The CDR3 amino acid sequence is: CASSLELAGAPYEQYF. DNA sequence: TGTGCCAGCAGCTTGGAACTAGCGGGTGCCCCCTACGAGCAGTACTTC. Recombination connected TRBV5-6 to TRBJ2-7; a stretch of 9 junction bases matches TRBD2. Counted from cysteine to phenylalanine, this CDR3 has 16 amino acids. Just the 48-base CDR3 DNA is kept, in frame starting at base 1. The junction shows trimming of 0 bases on V and 2 bases on J, and the gene matches do not reach 6 bases of it. For CDR1 and CDR2, the germline V gene lists SGHDT and YYEEEE. Where the CDR3 stops, the reference TRBV5-6 and TRBJ2-7 genes take over; the full variable domain is DAGVTQSPTHLIKTRGQQVTLRCSPKSGHDTVSWYQQALGQGPQFIFQYYEEEERQRGNFPDRFSGHQFPNYSSELNVNALLLGDSALYLCASSLELAGAPYEQYFGPGTRLTVT.